The 23 T cell receptor beta chains below were found in one sample sequenced in a study of blood T cell repertoires in COVID-19. Sequenced by immunoSEQ multiplex PCR; TCRdb stores in-frame clones only, minus some. This table has about 250,000 clones, 86% appearing once. Sequenced input: PBMCs or T cells enriched from blood (not recorded which). The origin of the receptors is a man younger than 35 who had recovered from COVID-19.

The chain joins TRBV10-3 to TRBJ1-6; 9 positions agree with TRBD1. This CDR3 has 14 amino acids. Germline CDR1 is ENHRY and CDR2 is SYGVKD. With 3 bases clipped from V and 14 bases from J, the junction kept 8 bases outside the gene matches. CDR3 amino acids: CAISDGTGSMSLHF. The DNA for the CDR3 is TGTGCCATCAGTGATGGGACAGGGTCTATGTCCCTCCACTTT.

V usage is TRBV28 and J usage is TRBJ1-6; D ambiguous. The CDR3 has 12 residues. Germline V gene data show CDR1 as MDHEN and CDR2 as SYDVKM. V lost 8 bases to trimming and J lost 8 bases, with 10 bases between them. The CDR3 protein is CASEQTDSPLHF. The CDR3 nucleotides are TGTGCCAGCGAACAGACGGATTCACCCCTCCACTTT.

This chain joins TRBV2 and TRBJ2-2, with D uncertain. V was pared by 2 bases and J by 0 bases, with 7 bases between. The CDR3 loop spans 15 amino acids. The germline V gene has CDR1 SNHLY and CDR2 FYNNEI. The CDR3 sequence: CASSEQSSNTGELFF. In DNA, the CDR3 is TGTGCCAGCAGTGAACAAAGCTCGAACACCGGGGAGCTGTTTTTT.

This chain uses TRBV18 with TRBJ1-3; D not certain. This CDR3 has 15 amino acids. Germline-derived CDR1 and CDR2 are KGHSH and LQKENI. V was cut by 2 bases and J by 0 bases, with 8 bases left in between. CDR3 sequence (DNA): TGTGCCAGCTCACCAGGTCCAGGCTCTGGAAACACCATATATTTT. Protein product: CASSPGPGSGNTIYF.

The chain recombines TRBV4-2 with TRBJ1-1; perhaps TRBD1 as D (6 bases). Per the germline V gene, CDR1 is LGHNA and CDR2 is YNFKEQ. V lost 3 bases, J lost 0 bases, and 8 bases lay in between. There are 14 residues in the CDR3. Here the CDR3 reads CASSQGAVNTEAFF. The CDR3 DNA sequence: TGTGCCAGCAGCCAGGGGGCAGTGAACACTGAAGCTTTCTTT.

The V call is TRBV28, the J call TRBJ2-5; D might be TRBD2 (6 bases). Germline CDR1 is MDHEN and CDR2 is SYDVKM. The CDR3 is made up of 16 amino acids. Trimming took 1 base from V and 2 from J, leaving 14 bases between them. CDR3 residues: CASSLSLAGTQETQYF. Written as DNA, the CDR3 is TGTGCCAGCAGTTTATCGCTTGCGGGAACTCAAGAGACCCAGTACTTC.

In this sample, this clone turned up once. The chain uses TRBV5-1 and TRBJ2-7, with 10 bases that match TRBD1. The CDR3 contains 15 residues. V dropped 0 bases and J dropped 4; count of bases not matched to a gene: 4. Looked up from germline, CDR1 is SGHRS and CDR2 is YFSETQ. The CDR3 nucleotides read TGCGCCAGCAGCTTGGGGGACAGGGGAGGGTACGAGCAGTACTTC. As protein: CASSLGDRGGYEQYF. Full variable domain (remainder filled in from reference TRBV5-1 and TRBJ2-7): KAGVTQTPRYLIKTRGQQVTLSCSPISGHRSVSWYQQTPGQGLQFLFEYFSETQRNKGNFPGRFSGRQFSNSRSEMNVSTLELGDSALYLCASSLGDRGGYEQYFGPGTRLTVT.

This clone was picked up a small number of times. V usage is TRBV4-2 and J usage is TRBJ1-1, with 7 bases matching TRBD1. The CDR3 extends over 16 amino acids. The germline CDR1 and CDR2 sequences are LGHNA and YNFKEQ. The V segment lost 4 bases and the J segment 1 base; nucleotides outside the gene matches: 9. The CDR3 protein is CASSRQTGTENTEAFF. The DNA for the CDR3 is TGTGCCAGCAGCCGGCAAACCGGGACAGAGAACACTGAAGCTTTCTTT.

The chain links TRBV27 to TRBJ1-6; tentatively, D is TRBD1 (6 bases). This CDR3 is 15 amino acids long. Trimming removed 0 bases at V and 10 bases at J, with 13 bases between. Per the germline V gene, CDR1 is MNHEY and CDR2 is SMNVEV (reference sequence). CDR3 DNA: TGTGCCAGCAGTTTATCGGCGGCAGGGGACTCACCCCTCCACTTT. Amino acids: CASSLSAAGDSPLHF.

This sequence joins TRBV27 and TRBJ1-1; no firm D call. V gave up 6 bases and J gave up 4 bases, with 21 bases separating them. Per germline, CDR1 MNHEY and CDR2 SMNVEV (reference sequence). The CDR3 has 16 residues. Here the CDR3 reads CASRAIGSGEVTEAFF. CDR3 bases: TGTGCCAGCAGGGCTATAGGATCCGGGGAGGTCACTGAAGCTTTCTTT.

This clone was detected once. The chain joins TRBV19 to TRBJ2-7, with TRBD2 as a possible D gene (5 bases). Germline loops: CDR1 LNHDA, CDR2 SQIVND (reference sequence). V shed 7 bases and J shed 2 bases, with 12 bases lying between them. CDR3 length: 13 residues. CDR3 amino acids: CASKIRGAYEQYF. The CDR3 DNA is TGTGCCAGTAAAATACGGGGAGCCTACGAGCAGTACTTC.

The rearrangement uses TRBV6-5 and TRBJ2-7, with TRBD2 matching 13 bases. The V gene end was trimmed by 8 bases and the J gene end by 7 bases; junction bases not matched to a gene: 5. Germline lookup yields CDR1 MNHEY and CDR2 SVGAGI. This CDR3 is 13 amino acids long. The CDR3 DNA sequence: TGTGCCAGCCGTATACTAGCGGGGGGGGAGCAGTACTTC. Translation gives CASRILAGGEQYF.

The CDR3, as DNA: TGTGCCAGCAGCCCTGGGTTCTCCCTTCGGAGCACCGGGGAGCTGTTTTTT. Amino acid sequence: CASSPGFSLRSTGELFF. The chain is built from TRBV7-2 and TRBJ2-2; D uncertain. The CDR3 runs to 17 residues. V shed 5 bases and J shed 4 bases, with 20 bases lying between them. The germline gives CDR1 SGHTA, CDR2 FQGNSA. Combining the CDR3 with reference TRBV7-2 and TRBJ2-2 gives the whole variable domain GAGVSQSPSNKVTEKGKDVELRCDPISGHTALYWYRQSLGQGLEFLIYFQGNSAPDKSGLPSDRFSAERTGGSVSTLTIQRTQQEDSAVYLCASSPGFSLRSTGELFFGEGSRLTVL.

The rearrangement uses TRBV6-5 and TRBJ2-7; D is possibly TRBD2 (6 bases). This CDR3 contains 14 residues. CDR1 and CDR2 from the germline V gene are MNHEY and SVGAGI. V shed 6 bases and J shed 6 bases, with 18 bases lying between them. The CDR3 region has the DNA TGTGCCAGCAGCTTGTCCGCCGTGGGAGGCGAGCAGTACTTC. Protein sequence: CASSLSAVGGEQYF.

This clone has just one count. The chain employs TRBV25-1 and TRBJ1-4, with D perhaps matching TRBD1 (6 bases). The CDR3 is 15 amino acids. V was trimmed by 2 bases and J by 4 bases, leaving 11 bases between them. Germline values: CDR1 MGHDK, CDR2 SYGVNS. The CDR3 bases are TGTGCCAGCAGTGAAACAGGGCGATTTAATGAAAAACTGTTTTTT. Protein product: CASSETGRFNEKLFF.

The chain recombines TRBV11-2 with TRBJ2-7, with D maybe TRBD1 (5 bases). Trimming shortened V by 5 bases and J by 4 bases, and 27 bases separated the two germline ends. The germline gives CDR1 SGHAT, CDR2 FQNNGV. This CDR3 has 18 amino acids. CDR3 region: CASSPERFQGTVKYEQYF. The CDR3 region has the DNA TGTGCCAGCAGCCCCGAAAGATTCCAGGGTACTGTAAAGTACGAGCAGTACTTC.

CDR3 sequence (DNA): TGCGCCAGCAGCCTTAGCGTAGGTATTAGCACAGATACGCAGTATTTT. It yields the protein CASSLSVGISTDTQYF. This rearrangement joins TRBV4-1 to TRBJ2-3; TRBD2 might be the D (5 bases). The CDR3 has 16 amino acids. V was pared by 4 bases and J by 0 bases, with 14 bases between. From germline, CDR1 is MGHRA and CDR2 YSYEKL.

This clone has a single count. This chain uses TRBV10-2 with TRBJ2-3, with TRBD1 as a possible D gene (5 bases). The CDR3 is 17 residues long. From germline, CDR1 is WSHSY and CDR2 SAAADI. V was cut by 10 bases and J by 0 bases, with 23 bases left in between. The CDR3 is CAIQDTNRPPSTDTQYF. DNA of the CDR3: TGCGCCATCCAGGACACCAACCGTCCCCCTAGCACAGATACGCAGTATTTT.

J is TRBJ2-5 and V is TRBV12-3 or TRBV12-4; D possibly corresponds to TRBD1 (6 bases). The V and J ends lost 5 bases and 9 bases respectively, with 16 bases between them. The CDR3 consists of 13 residues. The CDR3 loop reads CASSPHRDGAQYF. CDR3 nucleotides: TGTGCCAGCAGTCCCCACAGGGACGGGGCCCAGTACTTC.

The gene calls are TRBV11-3 and TRBJ1-2; 7 nucleotides line up with TRBD1. CDR1 is SGHNT and CDR2 is YENEEA in the germline V gene. After removal of 5 bases from V and 5 bases from J, the junction contained 5 bases not matched to a gene. The CDR3 loop spans 13 amino acids. CDR3 protein: CASSRDSLYGYTF. The CDR3 nucleotides are TGTGCCAGCAGCAGGGACAGTTTGTATGGCTACACCTTC. Filled out from reference TRBV11-3 and TRBJ1-2, the complete variable domain reads EAGVVQSPRYKIIEKKQPVAFWCNPISGHNTLYWYLQNLGQGPELLIRYENEEAVDDSQLPKDRFSAERLKGVDSTLKIQPAELGDSAVYLCASSRDSLYGYTFGSGTRLTVV.

The V gene is TRBV18, the J gene TRBJ2-3, with 7 positions matching TRBD1. V lost 6 bases and J lost 2; bases outside the gene matches: 5. Germline assignment: CDR1 KGHSH and CDR2 LQKENI. This CDR3 is 14 amino acids long. This chain's CDR3 is CASSSGTVTDTQYF. The DNA for the CDR3 is TGTGCCAGCTCTTCGGGGACAGTCACAGATACGCAGTATTTT.

This clone turned up a few times. This chain uses TRBV1 with TRBJ2-7; the table's TRBD2 call for D was not verified on the DNA. TRBV1 is noted as a pseudogene. The CDR3 covers 13 residues. The CDR3 sequence is CTSSPSGTYEQYF. Here the CDR3 DNA reads TGCACCAGCAGCCCGAGCGGGACCTACGAGCAGTACTTC.

Only one count was recorded for this clone. The CDR3 nucleotides are TGTGCCAGCAGCTGGGACTTCCAATACAATGAGCAGTTCTTC. Protein product: CASSWDFQYNEQFF. The V gene is TRBV7-9, the J gene TRBJ2-1, with D maybe TRBD2 (6 bases). The length of the CDR3 is 14 residues. The V gene lost 4 bases and the J gene lost 4 bases, with 11 bases spanning the gap. Germline CDR1 SEHNR, CDR2 FQNEAQ (reference sequence).